These 22 T cell receptor beta chains share one sample of origin, sequenced in a study of blood T cell repertoires in COVID-19 (dated by TCRdb to 2018 to 2020). Receptors were amplified or captured by the immunoSEQ multiplex PCR assay. As stored in TCRdb, this immuneACCESS dataset retains in-frame rearrangements with V and J assigned. A fraction of the clones does not appear; measured against another copy, unresolved V genes explain less than half of the discrepancy, and the remainder lacks a known reason. Recorded for this sample are approximately 290,000 clones; over 75% of them occurred a single time. 3.5% to 5.5% of the sample rests with the top ten. The sample consisted of PBMCs or T cells enriched from blood (not recorded which). The receptors were gathered from a woman under 40 who had recovered from COVID-19.

The chain joins TRBV6-5 to TRBJ2-5; weak D call: TRBD1 (8 bases). Germline V gene sequence: CDR1 MNHEY, CDR2 SVGAGI. V lost 10 bases to trimming and J lost 7 bases, with 22 bases between them. CDR3 length equals 14 residues. The DNA for the CDR3 is TGTGCCACCCTAGGACAGGGAGGGGTAGGGACCCAGTACTTC. Translation gives CATLGQGGVGTQYF.

CDR3 protein: CATFTGRNQPQHF. CDR3 in DNA: TGTGCCACCTTCACAGGGCGAAATCAGCCCCAGCATTTT. The V and J genes are TRBV28 and TRBJ1-5; TRBD1 might be the D (6 bases). The ends were cut back, 10 bases at V and 4 bases at J, with 14 bases in the middle. The CDR3 totals 13 residues. Germline V gene lookup returns CDR1 MDHEN and CDR2 SYDVKM.

V and J are TRBV7-2 and TRBJ1-1; no definite D call. The V gene's germline CDR1 is SGHTA and CDR2 FQGNSA. The CDR3 is made up of 14 amino acids. V was trimmed by 2 bases and J by 0 bases, leaving 7 bases between them. The CDR3 nucleotides are TGTGCCAGCAGCTTATTCCGGTTGAACACTGAAGCTTTCTTT. Encoded protein: CASSLFRLNTEAFF.

V usage is TRBV7-9 and J usage is TRBJ1-2, with D maybe TRBD1 (5 bases). Germline-derived CDR1 and CDR2 are SEHNR and FQNEAQ (reference sequence). The CDR3 is 15 residues long. The V end was cut by 1 base, the J end by 6 bases, with 15 bases between. CDR3 in DNA: TGTGCCAGCAGCTTAGTACTGGGAGGGGTTGATGGCTACACCTTC. Amino acids: CASSLVLGGVDGYTF.

This chain connects TRBV28 to TRBJ1-1; perhaps TRBD1 as D (5 bases). With 1 base removed from V and 4 bases from J, the gap between germline ends came to 13 bases. Germline CDR1 reads MDHEN; CDR2 reads SYDVKM. The CDR3 totals 15 residues. The CDR3 here is CASSLSGIDFTEAFF. CDR3 sequence (DNA): TGTGCCAGCAGTTTATCAGGGATAGATTTCACTGAAGCTTTCTTT.

The rearrangement joins TRBV19 to TRBJ2-7; 8 bases map to TRBD2. The CDR3 has 13 residues. CDR1 LNHDA and CDR2 SQIVND come from the germline V gene (reference sequence). The J segment lost 7 bases and the V segment lost 7 bases, leaving 9 bases of the junction unmatched. CDR3 nucleotide sequence: TGTGCCAGTACTCGCGGGGGACTAGGAGAGCAGTACTTC. It translates to CASTRGGLGEQYF.

The chain employs TRBV19 and TRBJ2-7; perhaps TRBD1 as D (6 bases). This CDR3 spans 15 amino acids. V was cut by 7 bases and J by 3 bases, with 19 bases left in between. CDR1 is LNHDA and CDR2 is SQIVND in the germline V gene (reference sequence). The CDR3 here is CASKRGVQGIYEQYF. The CDR3 nucleotides are TGTGCCAGTAAAAGAGGTGTGCAGGGGATCTACGAGCAGTACTTC.

The chain has TRBV5-4 and TRBJ2-7; perhaps TRBD2 as D (6 bases). Germline-derived CDR1 and CDR2 are SGHNT and YYREEE (reference sequence). Trimming cost V 9 bases and J 0 bases, with 16 bases left between them. This CDR3 spans 14 amino acids. The CDR3 loop is CATTEGGTSYEQYF. As DNA, the CDR3 is TGTGCCACCACAGAAGGAGGGACCTCCTACGAGCAGTACTTC.

This clone was detected only a few times. The rearrangement uses TRBV14 and TRBJ1-2; possible D gene TRBD1, 5 bases. Trimming pared 2 bases from V and 0 bases from J, leaving 7 bases between. This CDR3 region has 14 residues. The germline CDR1 and CDR2 sequences are SGHDN and FVKESK. CDR3 region: CASSQRGANYGYTF. DNA for the CDR3: TGTGCCAGCAGCCAACGGGGGGCTAACTATGGCTACACCTTC.

The chain combines TRBV9 with TRBJ2-5, with D maybe TRBD2 (6 bases). From germline, CDR1 is SGDLS and CDR2 YYNGEE. Between the trimmed V and J ends, which lost 3 bases and 2 bases, there was a span of 17 bases. The CDR3 spans 16 residues. The CDR3 region is CASSDPMEGYQETQYF. The CDR3 DNA reads TGTGCCAGCAGCGATCCAATGGAGGGGTATCAAGAGACCCAGTACTTC.

The chain couples TRBV4-2 to TRBJ1-4; a possible D gene is TRBD1 (5 bases). The germline V and J ends were trimmed by 0 bases and 3 bases, with 5 bases remaining between them. This CDR3 has 14 residues. The germline CDR1 and CDR2 sequences are LGHNA and YNFKEQ. The CDR3 sequence: CASSQEGPNEKLFF. CDR3 DNA: TGTGCCAGCAGCCAAGAGGGGCCTAATGAAAAACTGTTTTTT.

CDR3 amino acids: CASNKRGDSYEQYF. The CDR3 DNA reads as TGTGCCAGCAATAAGCGGGGGGACTCCTACGAGCAGTACTTC. V gene TRBV28 combines with J gene TRBJ2-7; 9 positions match TRBD2. Germline values: CDR1 MDHEN, CDR2 SYDVKM. Trimming at V came to 7 bases and at J to 0 bases, leaving 4 bases not matched to a gene. This CDR3 region has 14 residues.

The chain links TRBV9 to TRBJ2-1; tentatively, D is TRBD2 (6 bases). The germline gives CDR1 SGDLS, CDR2 YYNGEE. Trimming took off 3 bases at V and 6 bases at J, with 10 bases between the two ends. The length of the CDR3 is 13 residues. The CDR3 DNA is TGTGCCAGCAGCGCGCGGGAATTCAATGAGCAGTTCTTC. Protein: CASSAREFNEQFF.

This rearrangement joins TRBV28 to TRBJ1-6; the D gene is possibly TRBD1 (6 bases). Trimming cost V 6 bases and J 5 bases, with 20 bases left between them. Germline V gives CDR1 MDHEN, CDR2 SYDVKM. The CDR3 is 17 residues long. In DNA form, the CDR3 reads TGTGCCAGCAGGCTCCCGACAGGCCACGTCCATAATTCACCCCTCCACTTT. It codes for CASRLPTGHVHNSPLHF.

V and J are TRBV24-1 and TRBJ2-2; D not resolved. The germline V gene encodes CDR1 KGHDR and CDR2 SFDVKD. Trimming took off 2 bases at V and 0 bases at J, with 9 bases between the two ends. The CDR3 is made up of 16 amino acids. The CDR3 DNA follows: TGTGCCACCAGTGATTCCCGGTCCGCGAACACCGGGGAGCTGTTTTTT. It codes for CATSDSRSANTGELFF.

The V call is TRBV11-2, the J call TRBJ2-2; perhaps TRBD1 as D (6 bases). The V end was cut by 5 bases, the J end by 5 bases, with 9 bases between. From germline, CDR1 is SGHAT and CDR2 FQNNGV. The CDR3 covers 13 residues. The DNA for the CDR3 is TGTGCCAGCAGCGACACAGGGACCGGGGAGCTGTTTTTT. Protein sequence: CASSDTGTGELFF. Complete variable domain (other parts from reference TRBV11-2 and TRBJ2-2): EAGVAQSPRYKIIEKRQSVAFWCNPISGHATLYWYQQILGQGPKLLIQFQNNGVVDDSQLPKDRFSAERLKGVDSTLKIQPAKLEDSAVYLCASSDTGTGELFFGEGSRLTVL.

This clone was observed a single time. The rearrangement joins TRBV10-1 to TRBJ1-1, with 7 bases aligning to TRBD1. V gave up 0 bases and J gave up 1 base; unmatched junction bases: 2. This CDR3 region has 15 residues. Germline V gene lookup returns CDR1 WNHNN and CDR2 SYGVQD (reference sequence). CDR3 nucleotides: TGCGCCAGCAGTGAGTCGAGACAGGGGAACACTGAAGCTTTCTTT. It codes for CASSESRQGNTEAFF.

V usage is TRBV7-9 and J usage is TRBJ1-2; a possible D gene is TRBD1 (6 bases). V lost 5 bases and J 3 bases, leaving 22 bases between the germline ends. Germline loops: CDR1 SEHNR, CDR2 FQNEAQ (reference sequence). CDR3 size: 17 residues. The CDR3 nucleotides are TGTGCCAGCAGCCCCCTCCCCCCAGGGGCCTCCCACTATGGCTACACCTTC. Amino acids: CASSPLPPGASHYGYTF.

V and J are TRBV7-9 and TRBJ1-5; D is ambiguous. There are 13 residues in the CDR3. Germline lookup yields CDR1 SEHNR and CDR2 FQNEAQ (reference sequence). Trimming took 5 bases from V and 4 from J, leaving 9 bases between them. The CDR3 DNA follows: TGTGCCAGCAGCGGAGAGAGGAATCAGCCCCAGCATTTT. Amino acids: CASSGERNQPQHF. Full variable domain (missing parts from reference TRBV7-9 and TRBJ1-5): DTGVSQNPRHKITKRGQNVTFRCDPISEHNRLYWYRQTLGQGPEFLTYFQNEAQLEKSRLLSDRFSAERPKGSFSTLEIQRTEQGDSAMYLCASSGERNQPQHFGDGTRLSIL.

This rearrangement joins TRBV27 to TRBJ2-1; TRBD2 matches at 13 bases. The CDR3 runs 17 residues. Germline trimming cut 2 bases from V and 2 bases from J; bases unmatched to any gene: 3. The germline V gene has CDR1 MNHEY and CDR2 SMNVEV (reference sequence). The CDR3 coding sequence is TGTGCCAGCAGTTTAGGGACTAGCGGGACCCCCTACAATGAGCAGTTCTTC. Its protein product is CASSLGTSGTPYNEQFF.

This chain links TRBV13 with TRBJ2-5; D gene ambiguous. There are 12 residues in the CDR3. Germline V lookup: CDR1 PRHDT, CDR2 FYEKMQ (reference sequence). V was trimmed by 0 bases and J by 5 bases, leaving 4 bases between them. The CDR3 DNA follows: TGTGCCAGCAGCTTAGGCCGGGAGACCCAGTACTTC. Amino acid sequence: CASSLGRETQYF.

V gene TRBV24-1 combines with J gene TRBJ2-2, with D hard to call. CDR1 and CDR2 from the germline V gene are KGHDR and SFDVKD. Deletions cut 0 bases from V and 2 bases from J, with 6 bases between. The CDR3 is 15 residues long. As DNA, the CDR3 is TGTGCCACCAGTGATTTGGGGCGAAACACCGGGGAGCTGTTTTTT. This codes for CATSDLGRNTGELFF.